This T cell receptor beta chain was recorded in a study of shared clonotypes between healthy human individuals. TCRdb's table, derived via immunoSEQ multiplex PCR, lists solely in-frame clones and lacks some. The data contain fewer than 400,000 clones, around 72% of them singletons. Only Caucasian adults living in Nashville, Tennessee made up the donor group. The germline gives CDR1 MDHEN, CDR2 SYDVKM. The CDR3 runs to 13 residues. The V end was cut by 6 bases, the J end by 4 bases, with 13 bases between. The clonotype comes from a man aged 25 to 45 in good health. The rearrangement joins TRBV28 to TRBJ2-7; D might be TRBD1 (6 bases). The specimen was memory CD4+ T cells sorted from blood. Stated subset: CD45RA-negative fraction. The chain's CDR3 is CASRHGTTYEQYF. The DNA for the CDR3 is TGTGCCAGCAGGCACGGGACAACTTACGAGCAGTACTTC.